The source of this T cell receptor beta chain is a study of a mutant IDH1 vaccine in newly diagnosed glioma. At the level of the study: Sex among treated patients split approximately 62% male, approximately 38% female; mean age was around 40 years. Overall study findings and caveats: Of all patients, roughly 93% showed vaccine-induced immune responses. Apparently unrelated to pseudoprogression were changes in the top peripheral T cell clonotypes.

Repertoires were generated with immunoSEQ multiplex PCR, while TCRdb's copy carries only in-frame clones and drops some. The table has 50,000 or so clones, roughly 80% seen once. Germline V gene sequence: CDR1 MNHEY, CDR2 SMNVEV (reference sequence). The CDR3 consists of 13 residues. V was cut by 2 bases and J by 9 bases, with 11 bases left in between. As concerns this clone: Antigen: not known.

Time point given: baseline, week 1 (first vaccination visit). Treatment: pre-vaccination baseline after standard-of-care therapy. The receptor's source is a man between 18 and 29 years old with glioma. Sequencing was performed on PBMCs, taken from a glioma patient treated with radiotherapy, temozolomide or both. The chain couples TRBV27 to TRBJ2-1, with unresolved D. As DNA, the CDR3 is TGTGCCAGCAGTTTAGCCGCTGGACCTGAGCAGTTCTTC. Translated: CASSLAAGPEQFF.